These 6 T cell receptor beta chains were all obtained from the same sample, sequenced in a study of CD8 T cells in ankylosing spondylitis (TCRdb year 2017). Library prep was done by 5' RACE. The data were produced on an Illumina HiSeq 2500. The raw public data were reprocessed by TCRdb itself: fastp quality trimming at Q25, MiXCR clonotype calling, in-frame beta chains only. Each CDR3 protein appears once, grouped with its most common genes and DNA. This sample has some 140,000 distinct CDR3 sequences in its table, and approximately 9.2% of those were observed once. The ten largest account for roughly 8% of the sample. Sequences were obtained from synovial fluid, either unsorted or a sorted T cell fraction (not recorded which). These TCRs come from a male donor with ankylosing spondylitis.

This clonotype has just a few counts. This sequence joins TRBV4-2 and TRBJ2-2; the match to TRBD2 covers 13 bases. In germline, CDR1 is LGHNA, CDR2 YNFKEQ. The CDR3 has 16 amino acids. V dropped 4 bases and J dropped 6; count of bases not matched to a gene: 5. As DNA, the CDR3 is TGTGCCAGCAGCCCACGGACTAGCGGGGGTCCCGGGGAGCTGTTTTTT. This encodes CASSPRTSGGPGELFF.

The chain is built from TRBV6-2 or TRBV6-3 and TRBJ2-2; possibly TRBD1 for D (6 bases). The germline gives CDR1 MNHEY, CDR2 SVGEGT. Trimming removed 6 bases from V and 3 bases from J, with 14 bases in between. The CDR3 is 15 residues long. The CDR3 nucleotides are TGTGCCAGCAGCATGACGACAGGCTACACCGGGGAGCTGTTTTTT. It encodes CASSMTTGYTGELFF.

This clonotype was seen only once. The V call is TRBV5-4, the J call TRBJ2-3; perhaps TRBD1 as D (6 bases). The CDR3 consists of 15 residues. Germline V gene sequence: CDR1 SGHNT, CDR2 YYREEE (reference sequence). V was trimmed by 5 bases and J by 4 bases, leaving 17 bases between them. The CDR3 sequence is CASRRGGANPDTQYF. The CDR3 bases are TGTGCCAGCAGACGAGGGGGTGCGAATCCAGATACGCAGTATTTT.

V usage is TRBV6-1 and J usage is TRBJ1-1, with D perhaps matching TRBD1 (5 bases). The CDR3 length is 13 residues. V shed 8 bases and J shed 5 bases, with 15 bases lying between them. Germline lookup yields CDR1 MNHNS and CDR2 SASEGT. The CDR3 protein is CASRRTGRTEAFF. DNA for the CDR3: TGTGCCAGCCGCCGTACAGGAAGAACTGAAGCTTTCTTT.

The chain joins TRBV30 to TRBJ2-4; tentative D call: TRBD1 (5 bases). CDR3 size: 16 residues. Deletions cut 0 bases from V and 4 bases from J, with 16 bases between. The germline gives CDR1 GTSNPN, CDR2 SVGIG (reference sequence). The CDR3 is CAWSVGLLGRKNIQYF. As DNA, the CDR3 is TGTGCCTGGAGTGTCGGGCTCCTGGGGCGAAAAAACATTCAGTACTTC.

V and J are TRBV11-1 and TRBJ2-3; 8 nucleotides align to TRBD1. V shed 1 base, J shed 4 bases, and the junction held 10 bases outside the gene matches. The CDR3 runs to 17 residues. Germline V gene data show CDR1 as SGHAT and CDR2 as FQDESV (reference sequence). The chain's CDR3 is CASSLVVVTGAADTQYF. The CDR3 coding sequence is TGTGCCAGCAGCTTAGTGGTTGTGACAGGGGCAGCAGATACGCAGTATTTT.